Each of the 9 T cell receptor beta chains below was sequenced from the same sample in a study of CD8+ T cells in alopecia areata (dated by TCRdb to 2016 to 2019). Receptor amplification or capture employed the immunoSEQ multiplex PCR assay. RNA was extracted from all samples and reverse transcribed into cDNA as template for TCR sequencing. Drawn from immuneACCESS, this table holds only the in-frame rearrangements with V and J called that TCRdb kept. Clones are partly lost; checked studies trace under half to an unresolved V gene and leave the rest unexplained. Across this sample, 200,000 to 300,000 clones were tabulated and none appeared just once. The ten top clones hold 1.2% of the sample. Cells from mouse cutaneous lymph nodes were pooled, stained for CD4, CD8alpha, NKG2D, NKG2ACE and other markers, and then sorted on a BD Influx. Sequenced material: CD4+ T cells sorted from a lymph node. Receptors were obtained from a C3H/HeJ mouse with alopecia areata. Mice from this strain have the MHC haplotype H2-k.

On this clone itself: Gene names denote mouse genes. The sequenced fragment ends 4 residues before the CDR3 boundary, so the rest is inferred from the germline J gene. The chain employs TRBV1 and TRBJ2-7; D might be TRBD2 (7 bases). Trimming removed 1 base from V and 2 bases from J, with 12 bases in between. Per germline, CDR1 NSQYPW and CDR2 LRSPGD (reference sequence). CDR3 size: 15 residues. This CDR3 is CTCSAAGGPTYEQYF. The covered CDR3 bases are TGCACCTGCAGTGCAGCTGGGGGCCCTACCTAT. Variable domain in full (rest from reference TRBV1 and TRBJ2-7): VTLLEQNPRWRLVPRGQAVNLRCILKNSQYPWMSWYQQDLQKQLQWLFTLRSPGDKEVKSLPGADYLATRVTDTELRLQVANMSQGRTLYCTCSAAGGPTYEQYFGPGTRLTVL.

Remarks on this clone: Germline and genes: mouse. From the germline J gene comes the end of the CDR3, since the read stops 4 residues before it. The identical CDR3 is also encoded by other nucleotide sequences in the sample. The chain uses TRBV31 and TRBJ2-1; TRBD2 agrees at 10 bases. The length of the CDR3 is 15 residues. Per germline, CDR1 GKSSPN and CDR2 SITVG. The V and J ends lost 0 bases and 4 bases, in that order; junction bases with no gene match: 3. The CDR3: CAWSLRTGGYAEQFF. The sequenced CDR3 bases are TGTGCCTGGAGTCTACGGACTGGGGGATATGCT.

There are a few counts of this clone. Genes here carry mouse names. The read stops 4 residues short of the end of the CDR3; the missing end is completed from the germline J gene. Additional DNA sequences in this sample encode the identical CDR3. The chain employs TRBV1 and TRBJ2-7; TRBD2 matches at 10 bases. CDR3 length equals 15 residues. The germline gives CDR1 NSQYPW, CDR2 LRSPGD (reference sequence). CDR3 DNA, as far as it was read: TGCACCTGCAGTGCAGATCCTGGGGGGGCTTAT. Residues: CTCSADPGGAY. The entire CDR3 reads CTCSADPGGAYEQYF.

This clone was seen more than once but under ten times. Gene names follow the mouse nomenclature. The DNA ends 4 residues before the CDR3 does, and the rest of the CDR3 is filled in from the germline J gene. The J gene is TRBJ2-1, the V gene TRBV19; TRBD2 matches at 12 bases. The CDR3 sequence is 15 residues long. CDR1 is FNHDT and CDR2 is SITEND in the germline V gene (reference sequence). V shed 4 bases, J shed 6 bases, and the junction held 5 bases outside the gene matches. The chain's CDR3 is CASSSGLGGIAEQFF. CDR3 DNA (partial): TGTGCCAGCAGTTCGGGACTGGGGGGTATTGCT.

About this clone: Genes and germline are mouse. Read coverage stops 4 residues before the CDR3 terminus; the germline J gene supplies the remainder. V is TRBV13-3 and J is TRBJ1-1; no clear D. This CDR3 comprises 14 residues. CDR1 is NNHDY, CDR2 SYVADS, per germline. The V and J ends lost 1 base and 0 bases respectively, with 7 bases between them. CDR3 bases read: TGTGCCAGCAGTGATCCCCCTGCAAACACA. Its protein product is CASSDPPANT. In full, the CDR3 is CASSDPPANTEVFF.

This clone was seen only a few times. Genes and germline are mouse. CDR3 DNA, as far as it was read: TGTGCCAGCAGCCCTCTGGGGGGCTATGCT. Its protein product is CASSPLGGYA. The whole CDR3 is CASSPLGGYAEQFF. This sequence joins TRBV4 and TRBJ2-1; 8 bases are a match to TRBD2. The read gets to within 4 residues of the CDR3 end, and the germline J gene fills in the rest. This CDR3 region has 14 residues. Germline V CDR1 and CDR2: LGHDT, YNNKQL (reference sequence). J gave up 3 bases and V 5 bases, and 3 bases lay outside the gene matches.

In this sample, this clone turned up a few times. Germline and genes here are mouse. With the read ending 4 residues before the CDR3 end, the germline J gene is used to fill in that end. V and J are TRBV4 and TRBJ1-1, with 8 positions matching TRBD1. The V and J ends lost 5 bases and 0 bases, in that order; junction bases with no gene match: 2. Germline-derived CDR1 and CDR2 are LGHDT and YNNKQL (reference sequence). This CDR3 is built from 14 residues. CDR3 DNA (partial): TGTGCCAGCAGCCACAGGGGGGCAAACACA. Encoded protein: CASSHRGANT. The entire CDR3 sequence reads CASSHRGANTEVFF.

Notes on this clone: Any gene name here is a mouse gene name. The CDR3 goes on 4 residues after the read ends, and that part is filled in from the germline J gene. The chain links TRBV19 to TRBJ1-2, with 7 positions matching TRBD1. There are 14 residues in the CDR3. J gave up 0 bases and V 4 bases, and 3 bases lay outside the gene matches. Looked up from germline, CDR1 is FNHDT and CDR2 is SITEND (reference sequence). Here the CDR3 reads CASSGDRTNSDYTF. CDR3 DNA (partial): TGTGCCAGCAGTGGGGACAGAACAAACTCC.

About this clone itself: The genes and germline here are from mouse. The read terminates 4 residues ahead of where the CDR3 ends, so the germline J gene completes it. This chain joins TRBV13-3 and TRBJ2-3; 9 bases match TRBD2. The CDR3 is 13 amino acids. CDR1 and CDR2 (germline): NNHDY, SYVADS. The J segment lost 4 bases and the V segment lost 6 bases, leaving 3 bases of the junction unmatched. The CDR3 loop is CASTDWGTETLYF. The sequenced CDR3 bases are TGTGCCAGCACCGACTGGGGGACAGAA.